The present entry profiles one TCR beta chain with its context. The antigen is not known. This sample is drawn from a study of Tregs in tolerant kidney transplant recipients. Whole-study context: CD4+CD25+CD127- cells came from approximately three-day belatacept mixed lymphocyte reactions, some with approximately five-day graft donor restimulation. Sorting used antibodies to exclude donor cells. Study outcomes and limitations: Tregs expanded with activated donor B cells seemed most donor-specific. Findings come from small patient numbers and require larger validation.

Germline V gene data show CDR1 as SGDLS and CDR2 as YYNGEE. V was pared by 0 bases and J by 4 bases, with 3 bases of the junction left unmatched. The CDR3 runs 16 residues. Repertoires were generated with immunoSEQ multiplex PCR, while TCRdb's copy carries only in-frame clones and drops some. The sample holds tens of thousands of clones; about 95% are singletons and the top ten take about 0.41%. This TCR was recovered from a human donor in good health. The V call is TRBV9, the J call TRBJ2-1; 11 bases fit TRBD2. Material: Tregs from blood cultured with allogeneic cells. The CDR3 DNA reads as TGTGCCAGCAGCGTAGGTAGCGGGGGGGTATACAATGAGCAGTTCTTC. This codes for CASSVGSGGVYNEQFF.